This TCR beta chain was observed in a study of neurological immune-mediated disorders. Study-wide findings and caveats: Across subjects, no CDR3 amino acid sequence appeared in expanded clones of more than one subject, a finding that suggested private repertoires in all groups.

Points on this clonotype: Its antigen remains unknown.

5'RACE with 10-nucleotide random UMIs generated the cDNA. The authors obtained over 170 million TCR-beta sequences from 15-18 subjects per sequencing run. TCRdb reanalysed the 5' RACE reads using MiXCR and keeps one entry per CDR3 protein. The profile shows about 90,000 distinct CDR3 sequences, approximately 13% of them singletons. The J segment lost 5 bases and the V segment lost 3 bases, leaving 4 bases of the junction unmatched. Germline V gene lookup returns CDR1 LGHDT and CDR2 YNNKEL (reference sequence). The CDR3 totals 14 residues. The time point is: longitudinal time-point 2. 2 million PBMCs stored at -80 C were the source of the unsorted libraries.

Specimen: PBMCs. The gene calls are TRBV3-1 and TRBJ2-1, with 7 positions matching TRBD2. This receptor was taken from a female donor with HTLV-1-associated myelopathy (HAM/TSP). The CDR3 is CASSQSGDNNEQFF. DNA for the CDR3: TGTGCCAGCAGCCAGAGCGGGGATAACAATGAGCAGTTCTTC.